The TCR beta chain described here comes from a study of control samples from healthy donors and cancer patients. Only in-frame clones appear in the TCRdb table, and some are missing; sequencing was by immunoSEQ multiplex PCR. The sample lists about 93,000 clones, roughly nine tenths occurring once. This TCR was sampled from a woman in her 70s in good health. Sequencing was performed on blood.

CDR3 sequence (DNA): TGTGCCAGCACCTCTTCTTTCCGGGGGCTCTACGAGCAGTACTTC. Amino acids: CASTSSFRGLYEQYF. V gene TRBV3-1 (or the pseudogene TRBV3-2) combines with J gene TRBJ2-7; D assignment may be TRBD1 or TRBD2 (6 bases each). The germline V gene has CDR1 LGHDT and CDR2 YNNKEL (reference sequence). The V end lost 7 bases, the J end lost 3 bases, and 19 bases lay between the germline ends. The CDR3 extends over 15 amino acids.